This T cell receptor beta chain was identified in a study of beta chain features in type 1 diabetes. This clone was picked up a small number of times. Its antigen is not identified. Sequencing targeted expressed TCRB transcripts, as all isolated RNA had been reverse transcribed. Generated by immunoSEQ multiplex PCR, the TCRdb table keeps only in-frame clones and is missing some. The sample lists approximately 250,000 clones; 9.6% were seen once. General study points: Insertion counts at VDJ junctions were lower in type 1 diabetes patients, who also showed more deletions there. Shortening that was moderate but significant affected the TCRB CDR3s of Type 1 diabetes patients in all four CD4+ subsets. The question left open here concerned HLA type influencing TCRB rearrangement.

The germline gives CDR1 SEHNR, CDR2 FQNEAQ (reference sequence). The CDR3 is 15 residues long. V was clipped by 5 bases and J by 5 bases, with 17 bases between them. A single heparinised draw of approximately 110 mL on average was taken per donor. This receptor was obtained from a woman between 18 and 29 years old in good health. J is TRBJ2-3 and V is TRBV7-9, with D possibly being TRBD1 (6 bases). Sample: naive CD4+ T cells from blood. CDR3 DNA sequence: TGTGCCAGCAGCCCTTCACAGGGTGGGGTAGATACGCAGTATTTT. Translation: CASSPSQGGVDTQYF.